This note documents a single TCR beta chain sequence. Its antigen is as yet unknown. The data were taken from a study of shared clonotypes between healthy human individuals. Study results and limitations: Between four donors, naive CD4 clonotypes were shared at a level of about 5%. Incompleteness in sorted-subset sequencing, despite large depth, was shown by rarefaction.

Repertoires were generated with immunoSEQ multiplex PCR, while TCRdb's copy carries only in-frame clones and drops some. The sample holds about 600,000 clones, more than 95% seen once. Sequences were obtained from naive CD4+ T cells sorted from blood. The subset: CD45RA+ positively selected. This receptor was identified in a young woman in good health.

The CDR3 DNA follows: TGCAGCGTTGTTAGGACAGGGGGCTCTACCTACAATGAGCAGTTCTTC. Its protein is CSVVRTGGSTYNEQFF. The chain joins TRBV29-1 to TRBJ2-1; 11 bases match TRBD1. V lost 4 bases, J lost 2 bases, and 7 bases stayed unmatched. CDR3 length equals 16 residues. CDR1 and CDR2 (germline): SQVTM, ANQGSEA.